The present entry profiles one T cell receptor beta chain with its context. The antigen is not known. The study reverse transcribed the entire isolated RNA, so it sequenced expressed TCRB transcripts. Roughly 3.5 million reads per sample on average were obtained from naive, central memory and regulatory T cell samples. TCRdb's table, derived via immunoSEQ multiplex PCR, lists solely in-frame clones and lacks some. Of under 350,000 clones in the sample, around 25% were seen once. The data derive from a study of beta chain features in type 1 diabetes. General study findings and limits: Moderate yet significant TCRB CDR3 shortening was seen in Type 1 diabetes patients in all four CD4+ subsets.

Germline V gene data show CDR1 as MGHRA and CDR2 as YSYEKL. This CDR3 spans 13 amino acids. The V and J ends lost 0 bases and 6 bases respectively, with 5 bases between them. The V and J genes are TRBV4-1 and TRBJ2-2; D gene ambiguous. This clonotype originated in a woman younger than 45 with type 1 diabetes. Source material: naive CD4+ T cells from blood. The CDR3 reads CASSQELAGELFF. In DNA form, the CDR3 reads TGCGCCAGCAGCCAAGAATTAGCCGGGGAGCTGTTTTTT.